A selection of T cell receptor beta chains follows, all from one sample in a study of T cells in Graves' hyperthyroidism and ophthalmopathy. TCRdb used MiXCR to reprocess the multiplex PCR reads, holding one entry per CDR3 protein. Of fewer than 800,000 distinct CDR3 sequences in the sample, about 17% were seen once. Sequences were obtained from blood. Receptors originate from a man younger than 30 with Graves' hyperthyroidism. CDR3s leave out the opening cysteine and the closing phenylalanine or tryptophan. The D gene is left open where the match is weak.

>.|TRBV5-1
ASSGGPREGGNTQY
>.|TRBV4-1
ASSQGNREMETQY
>.|TRBV5-6
ASMGRGSYNSPLH
>.|TRBV28
ASSSVTLNTGELF
>TRBD2|TRBV18
ASSPPYPGLAGNEQF
>TRBD1|TRBV27
ASSPLGTGNEKLF
>TRBD1|TRBV12-3/TRBV12-4
ASQPRTGPREAF
>.|TRBV7-9
ASSLEGVEAKNIQY
>TRBD2|TRBV11-2
ASSLDGLAGPPGQF
>.|TRBV28
ASSLWDKDTQY
>.|TRBV27
ASSLYPGSGNTIY
>.|TRBV6-2/TRBV6-3
ASSSDGFQPQH
>.|TRBV6-1
ASSPLGRLNTEAF
>.|TRBV7-3
ASSLTRGEGYNEQF
>.|TRBV28
ASSLPDRMAAF
>TRBD1|TRBV29-1
SASTGMYNTEAF
>.|TRBV28
ASSLPGGSSYNEQF
>.|TRBV18
ASSPRGGGTYGYT
>.|TRBV25-1
ASSDLDSSTDTQY
>TRBD2|TRBV10-2
ASSEPTSGPSTDTQY
>TRBD2|TRBV19
ARSLTSGSSYNEQF
>.|TRBV29-1
SVVDSDTQY
>.|TRBV7-3
ASGLGNTIY
>TRBD1|TRBV2
ASSPGTASTDTQY
>.|TRBV12-3/TRBV12-4
ASSLGTYGCT
>.|TRBV5-5
ASSLQVAKNIQY
>TRBD2|TRBV30
AWSGLAGERAYEQY